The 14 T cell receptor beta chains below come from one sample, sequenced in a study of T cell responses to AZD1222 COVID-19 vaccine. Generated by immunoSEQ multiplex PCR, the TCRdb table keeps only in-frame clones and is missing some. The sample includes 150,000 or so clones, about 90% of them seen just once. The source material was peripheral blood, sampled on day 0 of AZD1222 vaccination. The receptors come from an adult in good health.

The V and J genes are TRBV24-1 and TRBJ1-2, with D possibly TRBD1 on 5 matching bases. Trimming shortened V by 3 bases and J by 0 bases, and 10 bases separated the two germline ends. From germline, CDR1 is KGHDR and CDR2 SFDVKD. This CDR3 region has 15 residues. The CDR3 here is CATSDKETANYGYTF. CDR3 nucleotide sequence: TGTGCCACCAGTGATAAAGAGACAGCTAACTATGGCTACACCTTC.

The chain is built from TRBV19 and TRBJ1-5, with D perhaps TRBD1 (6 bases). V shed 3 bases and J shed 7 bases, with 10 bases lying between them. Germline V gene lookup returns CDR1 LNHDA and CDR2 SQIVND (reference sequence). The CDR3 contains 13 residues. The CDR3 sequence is CASSIRGQQPQHF. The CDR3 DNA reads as TGTGCCAGTAGTATCAGGGGTCAACAGCCCCAGCATTTT.

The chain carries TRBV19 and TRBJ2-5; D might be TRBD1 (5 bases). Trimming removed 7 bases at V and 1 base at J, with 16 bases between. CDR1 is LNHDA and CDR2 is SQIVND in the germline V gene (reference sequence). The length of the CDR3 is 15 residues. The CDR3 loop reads CASTGSVQAQETQYF. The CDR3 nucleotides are TGTGCCAGTACTGGTTCGGTACAGGCCCAAGAGACCCAGTACTTC.

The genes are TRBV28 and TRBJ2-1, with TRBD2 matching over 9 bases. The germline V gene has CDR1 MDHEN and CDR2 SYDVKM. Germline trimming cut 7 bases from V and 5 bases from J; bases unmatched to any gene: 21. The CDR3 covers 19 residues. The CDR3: CASTPASGIYAGLNNEQFF. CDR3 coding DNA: TGTGCCAGCACCCCAGCTAGCGGGATTTACGCCGGTCTGAACAATGAGCAGTTCTTC.

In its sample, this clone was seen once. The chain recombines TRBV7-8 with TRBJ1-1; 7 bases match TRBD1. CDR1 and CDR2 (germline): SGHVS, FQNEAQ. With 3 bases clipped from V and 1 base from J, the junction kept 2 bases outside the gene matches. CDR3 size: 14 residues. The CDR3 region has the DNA TGTGCCAGCAGCTTGGGGACAGCGAACACTGAAGCTTTCTTT. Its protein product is CASSLGTANTEAFF. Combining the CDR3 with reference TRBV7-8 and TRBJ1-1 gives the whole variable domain GAGVSQSPRYKVAKRGQDVALRCDPISGHVSLFWYQQALGQGPEFLTYFQNEAQLDKSGLPSDRFFAERPEGSVSTLKIQRTQQEDSAVYLCASSLGTANTEAFFGQGTRLTVV.

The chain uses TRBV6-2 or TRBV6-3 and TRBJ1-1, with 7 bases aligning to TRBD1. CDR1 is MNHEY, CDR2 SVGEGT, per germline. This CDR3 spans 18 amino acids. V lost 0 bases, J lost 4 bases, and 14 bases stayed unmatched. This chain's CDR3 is CASSYSRVAGGGRTEAFF. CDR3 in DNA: TGTGCCAGCAGTTACTCGCGTGTAGCAGGGGGAGGGCGCACTGAAGCTTTCTTT.

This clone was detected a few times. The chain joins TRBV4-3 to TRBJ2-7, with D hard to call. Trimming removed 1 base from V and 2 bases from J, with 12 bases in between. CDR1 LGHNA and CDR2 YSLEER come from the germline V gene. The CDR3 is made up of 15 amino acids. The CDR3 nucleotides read TGCGCCAGCAGCCAAGGCAGCAACGCCCCCTACGAGCAGTACTTC. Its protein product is CASSQGSNAPYEQYF.

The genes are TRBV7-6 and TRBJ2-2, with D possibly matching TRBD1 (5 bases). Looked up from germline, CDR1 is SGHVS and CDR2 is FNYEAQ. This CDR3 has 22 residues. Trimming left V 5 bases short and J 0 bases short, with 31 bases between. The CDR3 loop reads CASSTDPGHSNPKFANTGELFF. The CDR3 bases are TGTGCCAGCAGCACAGACCCAGGGCACAGCAACCCGAAGTTCGCGAACACCGGGGAGCTGTTTTTT.

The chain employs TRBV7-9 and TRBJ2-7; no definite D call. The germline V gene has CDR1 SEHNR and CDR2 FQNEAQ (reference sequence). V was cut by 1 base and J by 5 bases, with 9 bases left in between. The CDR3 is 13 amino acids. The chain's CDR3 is CASSLVLVDEQYF. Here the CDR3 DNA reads TGTGCCAGCAGCTTAGTCTTGGTGGACGAGCAGTACTTC.

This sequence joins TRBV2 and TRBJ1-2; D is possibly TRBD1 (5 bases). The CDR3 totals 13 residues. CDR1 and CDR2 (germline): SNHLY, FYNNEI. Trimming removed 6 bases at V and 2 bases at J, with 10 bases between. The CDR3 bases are TGTGCCAGCAGCCAACAGGCGAACTATGGCTACACCTTC. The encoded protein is CASSQQANYGYTF. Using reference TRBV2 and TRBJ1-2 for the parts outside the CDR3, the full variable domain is EPEVTQTPSHQVTQMGQEVILRCVPISNHLYFYWYRQILGQKVEFLVSFYNNEISEKSEIFDDQFSVERPDGSNFTLKIRSTKLEDSAMYFCASSQQANYGYTFGSGTRLTVV.

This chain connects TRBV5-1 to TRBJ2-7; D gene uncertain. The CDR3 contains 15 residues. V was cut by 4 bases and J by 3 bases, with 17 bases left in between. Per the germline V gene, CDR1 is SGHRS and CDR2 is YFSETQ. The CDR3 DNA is TGCGCCAGCAGCGATTCTGGTCAAGGCTTCTACGAGCAGTACTTC. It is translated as CASSDSGQGFYEQYF.

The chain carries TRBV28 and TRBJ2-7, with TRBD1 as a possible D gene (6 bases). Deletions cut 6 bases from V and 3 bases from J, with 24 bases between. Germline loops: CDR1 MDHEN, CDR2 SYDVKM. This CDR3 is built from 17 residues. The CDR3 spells CASSLPNTGTILYEQYF. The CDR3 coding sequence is TGTGCCAGCAGCCTACCTAACACCGGGACAATCCTCTACGAGCAGTACTTC.

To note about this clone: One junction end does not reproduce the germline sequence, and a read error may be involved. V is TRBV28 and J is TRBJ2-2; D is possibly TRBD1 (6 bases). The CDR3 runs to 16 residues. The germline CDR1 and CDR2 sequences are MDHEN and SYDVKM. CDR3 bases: TGTGCCAGCAGTCCAACAGGGCCAGTCGTTAACGGGGTGCTGTTTTTT. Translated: CASSPTGPVVNGVLFF.

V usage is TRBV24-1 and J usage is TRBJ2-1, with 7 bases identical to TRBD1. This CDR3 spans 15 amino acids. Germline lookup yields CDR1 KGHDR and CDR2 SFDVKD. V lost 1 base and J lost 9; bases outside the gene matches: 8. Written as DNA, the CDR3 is TGTGCCACCAGTGATTTAAAGGGGGCAAGGGGTGAGCAGTTCTTC. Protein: CATSDLKGARGEQFF.